This TCR beta chain was captured in a study of cytomegalovirus exposure and HLA in healthy donors. Study-wide findings and caveats: A missense variant in DCLRE1C was later tied to TCR beta V- and J-gene trimming.

With regard to this clone: Its antigen is as yet unknown.

Researchers ran the PCR with 60 Vbeta and 13 Jbeta primers. The method was immunoSEQ multiplex PCR; TCRdb's version includes in-frame clones alone and lacks a portion of them. The sample shows under 200,000 clones, roughly four fifths of them seen only once. The germline V gene has CDR1 MDHEN and CDR2 SYDVKM. The CDR3 sequence is 15 residues long. V lost 8 bases, J lost 7 bases, and 23 bases lay in between. The sample taken for sequencing was PBMCs. J is TRBJ1-2 and V is TRBV28; D is possibly TRBD1 (6 bases). The clonotype was recovered from a man aged 50 to 60 in good health and CMV-seropositive. The CDR3 reads CASGPGHTVVGGYTF. CDR3 bases: TGTGCCAGCGGTCCGGGACATACCGTTGTGGGTGGCTACACCTTC.